This TCR beta chain was identified in a study of low-dose radiotherapy and immunotherapy resistance in tumors. This clonotype occurred many times. TRAV- and TRBV-specific primers primed first-strand cDNA, covering alpha and beta chains. TCRs were amplified for 15 to 20 PCR cycles with a constant-region primer and V-primer adapter. TCRdb independently ran MiXCR on the reads; one entry per CDR3 protein. Of about 82,000 distinct CDR3 sequences listed, 15% to 20% are singletons. V was shortened by 6 bases and J by 0 bases, with 13 bases between the two germline ends. The CDR3 contains 15 residues. Germline-derived CDR1 and CDR2 are SGHRS and YFSETQ. Indicated time point: before trial treatment.

The rearrangement joins TRBV5-1 to TRBJ2-1; no clear D gene. This TCR came from a male donor with prostate cancer. This specimen consisted of PBMCs, obtained before treatment. The DNA for the CDR3 is TGCGCCAGCAACCAGGACGGAAGCTCCTACAATGAGCAGTTCTTC. Translated: CASNQDGSSYNEQFF.